This T cell receptor (beta chain) was captured by sequencing in a study of cytomegalovirus exposure and HLA in healthy donors. PCR was performed using 60 Vbeta and 13 Jbeta primers. The repertoire was sequenced with immunoSEQ multiplex PCR; TCRdb's copy has only in-frame clones and lacks some. The table lists roughly 120,000 clones. V shed 4 bases and J 5 bases; nucleotides not matched to a gene: 16. The CDR3 consists of 19 residues. The TCR was taken from a man aged 35 to 55 in good health and CMV-seropositive. This sequence joins TRBV5-3 and TRBJ2-3; 13 nucleotides match TRBD2. TRBV5-3 is identified as an open reading frame with a role that is uncertain. Specimen: PBMCs. CDR3 DNA sequence: TGTGCCAGAAGCCCAGGACTAGCGGGAGTCGGGCGTTGGAAAGATACGCAGTATTTT. It specifies CARSPGLAGVGRWKDTQYF.